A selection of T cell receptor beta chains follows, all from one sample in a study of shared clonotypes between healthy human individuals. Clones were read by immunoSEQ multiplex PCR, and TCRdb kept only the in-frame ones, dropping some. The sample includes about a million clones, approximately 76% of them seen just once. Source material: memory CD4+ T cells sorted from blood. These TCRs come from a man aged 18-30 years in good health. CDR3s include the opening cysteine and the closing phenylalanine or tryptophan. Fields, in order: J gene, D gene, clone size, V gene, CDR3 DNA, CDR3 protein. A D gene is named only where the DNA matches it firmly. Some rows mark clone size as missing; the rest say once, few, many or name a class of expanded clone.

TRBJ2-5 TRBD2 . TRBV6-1 TGTGCCAGCAGTGATGTACGGGGGGGTCAAGAGACCCAGTACTTC CASSDVRGGQETQYF
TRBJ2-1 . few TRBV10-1 TGCGCCAGCAGTCAAGGACGTTGGAGGGAGCAGTTCTTC CASSQGRWREQFF
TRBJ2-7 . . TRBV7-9 TGTGCCAGCAGCTTATTCAGTCGGGAGCAGTACTTC CASSLFSREQYF
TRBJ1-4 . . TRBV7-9 TGTGCCAGCAGCCCGACGGGGGTCGCTAATGAAAAACTGTTTTTT CASSPTGVANEKLFF
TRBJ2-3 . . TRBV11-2 TGTGCCAGCAGCTTATTGCCGGATACGCAGTATTTT CASSLLPDTQYF
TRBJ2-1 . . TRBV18 TGTGCCAGCTCACCCGGGGGAGGAGGTTCCTACAATGAGCAGTTCTTC CASSPGGGGSYNEQFF
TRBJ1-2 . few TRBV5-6 TGTGCCAGCAGACAGAGGGGAGACTATGGCTACACCTTC CASRQRGDYGYTF
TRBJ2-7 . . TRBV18 TGTGCCAGCTCAATCGGGACACTTGAATACTACGAGCAGTACTTC CASSIGTLEYYEQYF
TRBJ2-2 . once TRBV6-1 TGTGCCAGCAGTGAAGCGGCCTTCGGCGGGGAGCTGTTTTTT CASSEAAFGGELFF
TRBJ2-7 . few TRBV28 TGTGCCAGCAGTGTCCGGGACGGCTTCTACGAGCAGTACTTC CASSVRDGFYEQYF
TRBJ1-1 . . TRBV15 TGTGCCACCAGCGGGGACTCCCCGGGAGCTTTCTTT CATSGDSPGAFF
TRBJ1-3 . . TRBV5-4 TGTGCCAGCAGCTTGCGTGGGCTCGACGGAAACACCATATATTTT CASSLRGLDGNTIYF
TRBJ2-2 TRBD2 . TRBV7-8 TGTGCCAGCAGCGGGACTAACCCCGGGGAGCTGTTTTTT CASSGTNPGELFF
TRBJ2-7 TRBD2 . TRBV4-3 TGCGCCAGCAGCCAAGTCCAAAGCGGGGGCTCCTACGAGCAGTACTTC CASSQVQSGGSYEQYF
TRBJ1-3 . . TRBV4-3 TGCGCCAGCAGCCAGGAGGGGGGTGGAAACACCATATATTTT CASSQEGGGNTIYF
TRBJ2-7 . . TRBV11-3 TGTGCCAGCAGCTTAGATGCAGAGAAGCAGTACTTC CASSLDAEKQYF
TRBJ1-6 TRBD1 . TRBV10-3 TGTGCCATCAATGGACAGGGCCCAAGTTCACCCCTCCACTTT CAINGQGPSSPLHF
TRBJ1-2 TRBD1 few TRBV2 TGTGCCAGCAGTGTCGGGACAGGGACCAACTATGGCTACACCTTC CASSVGTGTNYGYTF
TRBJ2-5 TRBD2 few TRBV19 TGTGCCAGTAGCAAACTAGCGGGAGGGACCGGAGAGACCCAGTACTTC CASSKLAGGTGETQYF
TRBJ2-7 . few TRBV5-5 TGTGCCAGCAGCTCACCAGGTGGAGGTGCCGACGAGCAGTACTTC CASSSPGGGADEQYF
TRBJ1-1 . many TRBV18 TGTGCCAGCTCACCACCAAACGGTGGAACTGAAGCTTTCTTT CASSPPNGGTEAFF
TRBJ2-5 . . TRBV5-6 TGTGCCAGCAGCTTGGAAGGACAGTACCAAGAGACCCAGTACTTC CASSLEGQYQETQYF
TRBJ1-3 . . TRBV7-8 TGTGCCAGCAGCTTCTCTGGAAACACCATATATTTT CASSFSGNTIYF
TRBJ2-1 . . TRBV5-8 TGTGCCAGCAGCTCGACCCAATGGTTTGGGGCGGGTTACAATGAGCAGTTCTTC CASSSTQWFGAGYNEQFF